These 19 T cell receptor beta chains were sequenced from one sample in a study of blood T cell repertoires in COVID-19. Some clones are missing from TCRdb's copy, which holds only in-frame ones; the method was immunoSEQ multiplex PCR. Among about 190,000 clones, roughly nine tenths were seen once, and the ten largest hold 1.1%. Sequencing used peripheral blood. These receptors all come from a young man with acute or convalescent COVID-19.

This sequence joins TRBV25-1 and TRBJ1-1; maybe TRBD1 (5 bases). CDR1 and CDR2 from the germline V gene are MGHDK and SYGVNS. The CDR3 is 16 residues long. V lost 2 bases to trimming and J lost 6 bases, with 19 bases between them. CDR3 in amino acids: CASSETLLRDSAEAFF. In DNA, the CDR3 is TGTGCCAGCAGTGAAACCCTCCTCCGGGACTCCGCTGAAGCTTTCTTT.

The genes are TRBV5-4 and TRBJ1-2; 10 positions agree with TRBD1. V lost 4 bases and J lost 4; bases outside the gene matches: 7. In germline, CDR1 is SGHNT, CDR2 YYREEE (reference sequence). This CDR3 is 15 amino acids long. In DNA, the CDR3 is TGTGCCAGCAGCACTCGACAGGGGGCAGGCTATGGCTACACCTTC. Translating gives CASSTRQGAGYGYTF.

The chain has TRBV5-4 and TRBJ2-1, with TRBD1 matching 8 bases. CDR3 length: 12 residues. Germline V gene data show CDR1 as SGHNT and CDR2 as YYREEE (reference sequence). V shed 4 bases, J shed 8 bases, and the junction held 2 bases outside the gene matches. For the CDR3, the DNA is TGTGCCAGCAGCGGACAGGGTGATGAGCAGTTCTTC. Residues: CASSGQGDEQFF.

This clone appeared a single time. The chain recombines TRBV28 with TRBJ2-7; TRBD1 matches 7 bases. Germline loops: CDR1 MDHEN, CDR2 SYDVKM. V lost 5 bases, J lost 0 bases, and 4 bases stayed unmatched. This CDR3 has 14 amino acids. The CDR3 reads CASSRPGGSYEQYF. CDR3 nucleotide sequence: TGTGCCAGCAGTCGCCCAGGGGGCTCCTACGAGCAGTACTTC.

The chain recombines TRBV11-2 with TRBJ2-1, with unresolved D. CDR1 is SGHAT, CDR2 FQNNGV, per germline. There are 15 residues in the CDR3. V lost 5 bases to trimming and J lost 0 bases, with 11 bases between them. The CDR3 bases are TGTGCCAGCAGCGCGCGAAAGAGCTCCTACAATGAGCAGTTCTTC. Its translation: CASSARKSSYNEQFF.

As for this clone: This same CDR3 is encoded by further DNA sequences in the sample. CDR3: CASSYDRLSGNTIYF. The CDR3 DNA reads as TGTGCCAGCAGTTACGACAGGCTCTCTGGAAACACCATATATTTT. The chain has TRBV6-5 and TRBJ1-3, with D possibly being TRBD1 (6 bases). Per the germline V gene, CDR1 is MNHEY and CDR2 is SVGAGI. This CDR3 region has 15 residues. V lost 2 bases and J 0 bases, leaving 8 bases between the germline ends.

In this sample, this clone turned up once. The CDR3 DNA is TGTGCCAGCAGCGTACAGTCGTCCGGGGAGCTGTTTTTT. Translating gives CASSVQSSGELFF. The chain has TRBV3-1 (or the pseudogene TRBV3-2) and TRBJ2-2, with D hard to call. Germline loops: CDR1 LGHDT, CDR2 YNNKEL (reference sequence). Trimming shortened V by 5 bases and J by 6 bases, and 10 bases separated the two germline ends. The CDR3 extends over 13 amino acids.

The chain's CDR3 is CASRRTGTALNYGYTF. The CDR3 bases are TGTGCCAGTAGACGGACCGGGACAGCTTTGAACTATGGCTACACCTTC. The chain employs TRBV19 and TRBJ1-2, with TRBD1 identical over 7 bases. The V gene's germline CDR1 is LNHDA and CDR2 SQIVND (reference sequence). V dropped 6 bases and J dropped 2; count of bases not matched to a gene: 12. The CDR3 is 16 amino acids.

The rearrangement links TRBV4-1 to TRBJ1-3; D remains unclear. The ends were cut back, 4 bases at V and 4 bases at J, with 14 bases in the middle. There are 15 residues in the CDR3. The germline CDR1 and CDR2 sequences are MGHRA and YSYEKL. In nucleotides, the CDR3 is TGCGCCAGCAGCCTCAACCTCGAGTCGGGAAACACCATATATTTT. This sequence encodes CASSLNLESGNTIYF.

Only one count was recorded for this clone. The rearrangement joins TRBV18 to TRBJ1-5; no firm D call. Germline assignment: CDR1 KGHSH and CDR2 LQKENI. The CDR3 covers 18 residues. The ends were cut back, 3 bases at V and 6 bases at J, with 24 bases in the middle. CDR3 nucleotides: TGTGCCAGCTCACCCGGATCTGAAACGGATCCCCGGGGTCAGCCCCAGCATTTT. It codes for CASSPGSETDPRGQPQHF. The complete variable domain, with remaining parts taken from reference TRBV18 and TRBJ1-5, reads NAGVMQNPRHLVRRRGQEARLRCSPMKGHSHVYWYRQLPEEGLKFMVYLQKENIIDESGMPKERFSAEFPKEGPSILRIQQVVRGDSAAYFCASSPGSETDPRGQPQHFGDGTRLSIL.

The rearrangement joins TRBV29-1 to TRBJ1-5; D perhaps matches TRBD1 (5 bases). The germline gives CDR1 SQVTM, CDR2 ANQGSEA. The CDR3 length is 13 residues. V lost 4 bases to trimming and J lost 2 bases, with 9 bases between them. CDR3 nucleotides: TGCAGCGTTGGCGGGGCCGGCAATCAGCCCCAGCATTTT. Translation: CSVGGAGNQPQHF. Together with reference TRBV29-1 and TRBJ1-5, the CDR3 gives the full variable domain: SAVISQKPSRDICQRGTSLTIQCQVDSQVTMMFWYRQQPGQSLTLIATANQGSEATYESGFVIDKFPISRPNLTFSTLTVSNMSPEDSSIYLCSVGGAGNQPQHFGDGTRLSIL.

This chain uses TRBV5-1 with TRBJ1-1; 8 bases line up with TRBD1. The length of the CDR3 is 15 residues. CDR1 SGHRS and CDR2 YFSETQ come from the germline V gene. The J segment lost 5 bases and the V segment lost 4 bases, leaving 10 bases of the junction unmatched. In nucleotides, the CDR3 is TGCGCCAGCAGCGTGAACCCGACAGGGGCAACTGAAGCTTTCTTT. Translating it yields CASSVNPTGATEAFF.

This clone occurred once. This rearrangement joins TRBV5-6 to TRBJ1-3; no definite D call. Trimming removed 3 bases from V and 0 bases from J, with 10 bases in between. Germline assignment: CDR1 SGHDT and CDR2 YYEEEE. The CDR3 sequence is 15 residues long. The CDR3 protein is CASSYRGVSGNTIYF. The CDR3 region has the DNA TGTGCCAGCAGCTACCGCGGGGTCTCTGGAAACACCATATATTTT.

This clone was seen once. The CDR3 region is CASSYGGPPGQYF. Written as DNA, the CDR3 is TGTGCCAGCAGTTATGGTGGGCCCCCAGGCCAGTACTTC. The chain uses TRBV6-2 or TRBV6-3 and TRBJ2-5; D gene unclear. The V and J ends lost 3 bases and 10 bases respectively, with 15 bases between them. Germline-derived CDR1 and CDR2 are MNHEY and SVGEGT. This CDR3 spans 13 amino acids.

V usage is TRBV2 and J usage is TRBJ2-5; a possible D gene is TRBD2 (5 bases). Germline assignment: CDR1 SNHLY and CDR2 FYNNEI. The V end was cut by 3 bases, the J end by 6 bases, with 11 bases between. CDR3 length: 13 residues. In DNA form, the CDR3 reads TGTGCCAGCAGTGAGGGAGAGCCGAAGACCCAGTACTTC. Translation: CASSEGEPKTQYF.

The chain is built from TRBV5-6 and TRBJ1-1, with 8 bases matching TRBD1. CDR3 length: 13 residues. J was trimmed by 4 bases and V by 5 bases; bases with no gene match: 4. Germline values: CDR1 SGHDT, CDR2 YYEEEE. The chain's CDR3 is CASRRQGSTEAFF. The CDR3 nucleotides read TGTGCCAGCAGAAGACAGGGGAGCACTGAAGCTTTCTTT. Full variable domain (remainder filled in from reference TRBV5-6 and TRBJ1-1): DAGVTQSPTHLIKTRGQQVTLRCSPKSGHDTVSWYQQALGQGPQFIFQYYEEEERQRGNFPDRFSGHQFPNYSSELNVNALLLGDSALYLCASRRQGSTEAFFGQGTRLTVV.

The V call is TRBV11-2, the J call TRBJ2-7, with a tentative D call TRBD2 (5 bases). CDR1 is SGHAT and CDR2 is FQNNGV in the germline V gene. V lost 1 base to trimming and J lost 0 bases, with 10 bases between them. The CDR3 extends over 15 amino acids. The CDR3 region is CASSLAGRSSYEQYF. The CDR3 nucleotides read TGTGCCAGCAGCTTAGCGGGAAGGAGCTCCTACGAGCAGTACTTC.

The CDR3 spells CASSLEWDRVRQPQHF. For the CDR3, the DNA is TGTGCCAGCAGCTTAGAGTGGGACAGGGTTCGTCAGCCCCAGCATTTT. The chain is built from TRBV7-9 and TRBJ1-5; TRBD1 matches at 9 bases. Germline CDR1 reads SEHNR; CDR2 reads FQNEAQ (reference sequence). With V trimmed by 1 base and J by 6 bases, 7 bases remained unmatched. The CDR3 is made up of 16 amino acids.

The rearrangement joins TRBV6-1 to TRBJ1-6; D is perhaps TRBD1 (5 bases). The CDR3 is made up of 15 amino acids. Germline CDR1 reads MNHNS; CDR2 reads SASEGT. The germline V and J ends were trimmed by 2 bases and 5 bases, with 10 bases remaining between them. The CDR3 spells CASSELQVDNSPLHF. The CDR3 coding sequence is TGTGCCAGCAGTGAATTACAGGTCGATAATTCACCCCTCCACTTT.